Each of the 17 T cell receptor beta chains below was sequenced from the same sample in a study of cytomegalovirus exposure and HLA in healthy donors. This PCR relied on a set of 60 Vbeta primers and 13 Jbeta primers. The assay was immunoSEQ multiplex PCR, and TCRdb's table has in-frame clones only and misses some. The data contain fewer than 250,000 clones, approximately 88% of them singletons. Sequenced: PBMCs. The receptors were gathered from a boy aged 2 to 10 in good health and CMV-seronegative.

This clone was seen more than once but under ten times. The rearrangement uses TRBV6-1 and TRBJ1-2, with 8 bases identical to TRBD1. CDR1 MNHNS and CDR2 SASEGT come from the germline V gene. V lost 2 bases and J lost 8; bases outside the gene matches: 10. The CDR3 loop spans 15 amino acids. The DNA of the CDR3 is TGTGCCAGCAGTGAATTAAGGACAGGGTCGGAAGGCTACACCTTC. Protein product: CASSELRTGSEGYTF.

The rearrangement links TRBV19 to TRBJ1-1; 9 bases map to TRBD1. The CDR3 loop spans 15 amino acids. Germline V lookup: CDR1 LNHDA, CDR2 SQIVND (reference sequence). V shed 5 bases, J shed 4 bases, and the junction held 8 bases outside the gene matches. The CDR3 is CASSLRQGEATEAFF. In DNA, the CDR3 is TGTGCCAGTAGTCTAAGACAGGGGGAGGCCACTGAAGCTTTCTTT.

The V and J genes are TRBV30 and TRBJ2-7; TRBD2 matches 15 bases. Germline V CDR1 and CDR2: GTSNPN, SVGIG (reference sequence). With V trimmed by 0 bases and J by 7 bases, 10 bases remained unmatched. The CDR3 is 17 residues long. CDR3 in amino acids: CAWSVYRTSGRAREQYF. The DNA for the CDR3 is TGTGCCTGGAGTGTCTATAGGACTAGCGGGAGGGCAAGGGAGCAGTACTTC.

The chain carries TRBV13 and TRBJ1-2, with D unclear. The CDR3 runs 11 residues. V was pared by 2 bases and J by 11 bases, with 9 bases between. Germline V CDR1 and CDR2: PRHDT, FYEKMQ (reference sequence). The CDR3 nucleotides read TGTGCCAGCAGCTTATCGGGATTTTACACCTTC. This encodes CASSLSGFYTF.

This rearrangement joins TRBV6-1 to TRBJ2-7; 10 nucleotides line up with TRBD2. This CDR3 has 14 amino acids. Germline V gene data show CDR1 as MNHNS and CDR2 as SASEGT. V lost 5 bases and J lost 2; bases outside the gene matches: 3. Written as DNA, the CDR3 is TGTGCCAGCAGTTCCCTAGCGGGGGCCTACGAGCAGTACTTC. Encoded protein: CASSSLAGAYEQYF.

V gene TRBV5-1 combines with J gene TRBJ1-1; the match to TRBD1 covers 7 bases. The V and J ends lost 2 bases and 11 bases, in that order; junction bases with no gene match: 18. CDR3 length: 16 residues. In germline, CDR1 is SGHRS, CDR2 YFSETQ. CDR3 in DNA: TGCGCCAGCAGCTTTGACGGGGACAGCACCGTTTTTCTGGCTTTCTTT. Encoded protein: CASSFDGDSTVFLAFF. Variable domain in full (rest from reference TRBV5-1 and TRBJ1-1): KAGVTQTPRYLIKTRGQQVTLSCSPISGHRSVSWYQQTPGQGLQFLFEYFSETQRNKGNFPGRFSGRQFSNSRSEMNVSTLELGDSALYLCASSFDGDSTVFLAFFGQGTRLTVV.

Turning to this clone: In the same sample, other DNA sequences code for this CDR3. The V and J genes are TRBV30 and TRBJ2-1, with 9 bases lining up with TRBD2. From germline, CDR1 is GTSNPN and CDR2 SVGIG (reference sequence). This CDR3 spans 14 amino acids. Trimming took 0 bases from V and 6 from J; bases not matched to a gene: 3. In DNA, the CDR3 is TGTGCCTGGAGTGTTGGAGCGGGAGGCAATGAGCAGTTCTTC. This gives the protein CAWSVGAGGNEQFF. Full variable domain (outside the CDR3, taken from reference TRBV30 and TRBJ2-1): SQTIHQWPATLVQPVGSPLSLECTVEGTSNPNLYWYRQAAGRGLQLLFYSVGIGQISSEVPQNLSASRPQDRQFILSSKKLLLSDSGFYLCAWSVGAGGNEQFFGPGTRLTVL.

The rearrangement uses TRBV7-2 and TRBJ2-5; 8 bases align to TRBD2. Germline-derived CDR1 and CDR2 are SGHTA and FQGNSA. V lost 2 bases and J lost 2; bases outside the gene matches: 7. The CDR3 runs to 16 residues. The CDR3 nucleotides read TGTGCCAGCAGCTTATGGCCTAGCGGGCCTCAAGAGACCCAGTACTTC. Its protein product is CASSLWPSGPQETQYF.

This clone was detected only once. CDR3 sequence reads: CASSPAEGNYGYTF. CDR3 nucleotide sequence: TGTGCCAGCAGCCCCGCGGAGGGTAACTATGGCTACACCTTC. This rearrangement joins TRBV7-2 to TRBJ1-2, with D unresolved. Trimming shortened V by 5 bases and J by 1 base, and 11 bases separated the two germline ends. Germline CDR1 SGHTA, CDR2 FQGNSA. CDR3 size: 14 residues. Looking up the rest from reference TRBV7-2 and TRBJ1-2 gives the full variable domain: GAGVSQSPSNKVTEKGKDVELRCDPISGHTALYWYRQSLGQGLEFLIYFQGNSAPDKSGLPSDRFSAERTGGSVSTLTIQRTQQEDSAVYLCASSPAEGNYGYTFGSGTRLTVV.

The rearrangement uses TRBV2 and TRBJ2-7; D may be TRBD1 (6 bases). The CDR3 is 12 amino acids. Per the germline V gene, CDR1 is SNHLY and CDR2 is FYNNEI. Trimming took off 6 bases at V and 3 bases at J, with 9 bases between the two ends. CDR3 loop: CASSEQGYEQYF. In DNA form, the CDR3 reads TGTGCCAGCAGCGAACAGGGCTACGAGCAGTACTTC.

This clone was counted between two and nine times. The rearrangement uses TRBV4-1 and TRBJ2-1; 11 nucleotides line up with TRBD2. The germline V gene has CDR1 MGHRA and CDR2 YSYEKL. V shed 3 bases, J shed 5 bases, and the junction held 3 bases outside the gene matches. The CDR3 totals 15 residues. The CDR3 DNA follows: TGCGCCAGCAGCCAGAAGACTAGCGGGAACAATGAGCAGTTCTTC. Translating it yields CASSQKTSGNNEQFF.

The J gene is TRBJ1-2, the V gene TRBV4-1; no clear D. In germline, CDR1 is MGHRA, CDR2 YSYEKL. Between the trimmed V and J ends, which lost 8 bases and 4 bases, there was a span of 14 bases. The CDR3 consists of 13 residues. This CDR3 is CASEGSTGYGYTF. The CDR3 nucleotides are TGCGCCAGCGAAGGATCGACTGGCTATGGCTACACCTTC.

The V gene is TRBV11-2, the J gene TRBJ1-1; 7 bases are shared with TRBD1. V lost 5 bases, J lost 2 bases, and 8 bases stayed unmatched. The CDR3 extends over 15 amino acids. The germline V gene encodes CDR1 SGHAT and CDR2 FQNNGV. This CDR3 is CASSPFGQANTEAFF. CDR3 DNA: TGTGCCAGCAGCCCCTTCGGACAGGCAAACACTGAAGCTTTCTTT.

The CDR3 sequence is CASCGSLNTEAFF. The CDR3 DNA reads TGTGCCAGCTGCGGGAGCCTTAACACTGAAGCTTTCTTT. The chain has TRBV25-1 and TRBJ1-1; the D is unclear. Germline CDR1 is MGHDK and CDR2 is SYGVNS. Trimming took off 8 bases at V and 2 bases at J, with 12 bases between the two ends. The CDR3 spans 13 residues.

The chain joins TRBV5-1 to TRBJ1-2; 7 bases map to TRBD1. There are 14 residues in the CDR3. Germline V gives CDR1 SGHRS, CDR2 YFSETQ. Trimming took 0 bases from V and 9 from J; bases not matched to a gene: 8. CDR3 loop: CASSLDRQGFRYTF. The DNA of the CDR3 is TGCGCCAGCAGCTTGGATAGACAGGGTTTTCGCTACACCTTC.

This chain links TRBV6-5 with TRBJ1-1, with 11 bases identical to TRBD1. V was clipped by 3 bases and J by 5 bases; unmatched bases: 8. This CDR3 is built from 16 residues. Germline-derived CDR1 and CDR2 are MNHEY and SVGAGI. The CDR3, as DNA: TGTGCCAGCAGTTATTCCGGGACAGGGGGAGAAACTGAAGCTTTCTTT. Translating gives CASSYSGTGGETEAFF.

The rearrangement joins TRBV25-1 to TRBJ2-1, with 9 bases identical to TRBD2. V trimming: 5 bases; J trimming: 0 bases; junction bases outside the gene matches: 2. This CDR3 is 15 amino acids long. Germline V gene data show CDR1 as MGHDK and CDR2 as SYGVNS. The CDR3, as DNA: TGTGCCAGCAGTTTGACTAGCGGCTCCTACAATGAGCAGTTCTTC. Its translation: CASSLTSGSYNEQFF.